This T cell receptor (beta chain) was observed in a study of identifying expanded T cells in peripheral blood. The study's findings and limits: Variance in clone template counts between approximately 2-week samples significantly increased with total template count across all healthy donors. Around 1.2 clones differed between technical replicates, versus roughly 16 and 20 over time.

This clone was seen more than once but under ten times. Antigen specificity is unknown. The CDR3 has 13 residues. The germline V gene has CDR1 WSHSY and CDR2 SAAADI. V was trimmed by 7 bases and J by 1 base, leaving 10 bases between them. Collection occurred without any documented infections or immune events in donors. Data came from immunoSEQ multiplex PCR; TCRdb stores just in-frame clones and leaves some out. The sample has more than 95,000 clones; more than 80% are singletons. The chain has TRBV10-2 and TRBJ1-1; D might be TRBD1 (5 bases). The sequenced sample was blood. The source of this sequence is a person between 18 and 75 years old in good health. The CDR3 reads CASTRQKNTEAFF. The DNA for the CDR3 is TGCGCCAGCACCCGACAGAAGAACACTGAAGCTTTCTTT.